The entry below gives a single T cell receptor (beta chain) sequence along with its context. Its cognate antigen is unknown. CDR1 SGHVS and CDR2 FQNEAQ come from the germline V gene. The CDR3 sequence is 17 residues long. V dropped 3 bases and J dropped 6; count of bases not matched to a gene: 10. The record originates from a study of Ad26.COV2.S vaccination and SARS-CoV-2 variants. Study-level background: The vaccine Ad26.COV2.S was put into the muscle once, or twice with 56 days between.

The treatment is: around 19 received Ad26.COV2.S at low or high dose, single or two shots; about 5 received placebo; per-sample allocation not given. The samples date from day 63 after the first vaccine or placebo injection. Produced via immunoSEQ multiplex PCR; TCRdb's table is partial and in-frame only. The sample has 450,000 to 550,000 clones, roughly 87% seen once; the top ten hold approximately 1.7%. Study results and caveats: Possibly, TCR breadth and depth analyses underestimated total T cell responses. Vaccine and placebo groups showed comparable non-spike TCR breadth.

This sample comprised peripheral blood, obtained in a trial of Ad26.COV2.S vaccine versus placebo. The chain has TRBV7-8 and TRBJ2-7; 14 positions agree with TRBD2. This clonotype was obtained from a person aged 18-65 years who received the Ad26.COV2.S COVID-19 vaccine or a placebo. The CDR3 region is CASSFAGTSGRWVEQYF. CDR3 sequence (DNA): TGTGCCAGCAGCTTTGCCGGGACTAGCGGGAGATGGGTCGAGCAGTACTTC.